A selection of T cell receptor beta chains follows, all from one sample in a study of identical twins. TCRdb processed the 5' RACE reads anew with MiXCR; each CDR3 protein has one entry. The repertoire holds about 700,000 distinct CDR3 sequences, roughly 6.2% seen once, with around 2% in the top ten. The sequenced material came from naive T cells sorted from blood. The source of these receptors is a man younger than 35 in good health. The conserved cysteine and the conserved F or W are not part of the CDR3 here. The order of the fields is CDR3 protein, J gene, clone size, V gene. Clone size, where shown, is once, few, many, or a class for clones that have expanded.

CDR3: ASSSRGLGYGYT
J: TRBJ1-2
size: NA
V: TRBV12-3/TRBV12-4

CDR3: ASSPTNYNEQF
J: TRBJ2-1
size: many
V: TRBV9

CDR3: ASSLQLQGIPGELF
J: TRBJ2-2
size: NA
V: TRBV7-7

CDR3: SASGGRADTQY
J: TRBJ2-3
size: many
V: TRBV20-1

CDR3: ASSPNGHLTEPQH
J: TRBJ1-5
size: many
V: TRBV5-1

CDR3: ASIGLVVRNEQF
J: TRBJ2-1
size: NA
V: TRBV2

CDR3: SGQGPRDEQF
J: TRBJ2-1
size: many
V: TRBV20-1

CDR3: SVPSTYNEQF
J: TRBJ2-1
size: many
V: TRBV29-1

CDR3: ASSPEGTSGPYNEQF
J: TRBJ2-1
size: many
V: TRBV5-1

CDR3: SVTPLDTQY
J: TRBJ2-3
size: many
V: TRBV29-1

CDR3: ASSLGDEAKNIQY
J: TRBJ2-4
size: few
V: TRBV11-3

CDR3: ASSTNSGSGETQY
J: TRBJ2-5
size: many
V: TRBV12-3/TRBV12-4

CDR3: ASSLAPGTGALGRNSPLH
J: TRBJ1-6
size: many
V: TRBV12-3/TRBV12-4